Below are 30 T cell receptor beta chains sequenced from a single sample in a study of cytomegalovirus exposure and HLA in healthy donors. The primer mix had 60 Vbeta and 13 Jbeta primers. This table comes from immunoSEQ multiplex PCR, and its TCRdb copy is limited to in-frame clones, with some not included. Of over 110,000 clones listed, approximately 80% are singletons. The specimen was PBMCs. The receptors were gathered from a middle-aged woman in good health and CMV-seropositive.

The chain recombines TRBV5-8 with TRBJ2-2, with 15 nucleotides matching TRBD2. J lost 1 base, V lost 2 bases, and 6 bases had no gene match. The CDR3 runs to 19 residues. The germline V gene encodes CDR1 SGHTS and CDR2 YDEGEE. CDR3: CASSFYSGLAGGNTGELFF. Here the CDR3 DNA reads TGTGCCAGCAGCTTCTACTCGGGACTAGCGGGAGGGAACACCGGGGAGCTGTTTTTT.

This rearrangement joins TRBV7-2 to TRBJ2-2; 7 nucleotides agree with TRBD1. The CDR3 is 14 residues long. V lost 3 bases to trimming and J lost 6 bases; unmatched junction nucleotides: 4. The germline V gene has CDR1 SGHTA and CDR2 FQGNSA. CDR3 loop: CASSFRQGSGELFF. The CDR3 nucleotides are TGTGCCAGCAGCTTCCGACAGGGTTCCGGGGAGCTGTTTTTT. Complete variable domain (other parts from reference TRBV7-2 and TRBJ2-2): GAGVSQSPSNKVTEKGKDVELRCDPISGHTALYWYRQSLGQGLEFLIYFQGNSAPDKSGLPSDRFSAERTGGSVSTLTIQRTQQEDSAVYLCASSFRQGSGELFFGEGSRLTVL.

This clone was picked up one time. The V call is TRBV7-6, the J call TRBJ2-1; 8 positions agree with TRBD2. CDR3 length equals 14 residues. CDR1 is SGHVS, CDR2 FNYEAQ, per germline. V was clipped by 5 bases and J by 12 bases; unmatched bases: 12. The CDR3 coding sequence is TGTGCCAGCAGCCCTCGACTAGCGAGGAGTGGGCAGTTCTTC. Amino acids: CASSPRLARSGQFF. The full variable domain, with the rest looked up from reference TRBV7-6 and TRBJ2-1, is GAGVSQSPRYKVTKRGQDVALRCDPISGHVSLYWYRQALGQGPEFLTYFNYEAQQDKSGLPNDRFSAERPEGSISTLTIQRTEQRDSAMYRCASSPRLARSGQFFGPGTRLTVL.

This chain links TRBV7-8 with TRBJ1-2; no clear D gene. The CDR3 spans 14 residues. Germline CDR1 is SGHVS and CDR2 is FQNEAQ. V gave up 5 bases and J gave up 3 bases, with 13 bases separating them. The chain's CDR3 is CASSTWTLDYGYTF. As DNA, the CDR3 is TGTGCCAGCAGCACCTGGACTCTGGACTATGGCTACACCTTC.

The chain joins TRBV6-1 to TRBJ2-5; D possibly corresponds to TRBD2 (5 bases). Germline CDR1 and CDR2: MNHNS and SASEGT. This CDR3 contains 15 residues. V lost 1 base, J lost 4 bases, and 13 bases lay in between. CDR3 in amino acids: CASSEVEGVGETQYF. In DNA form, the CDR3 reads TGTGCCAGCAGTGAAGTCGAGGGAGTAGGAGAGACCCAGTACTTC.

As concerns this clone: Mismatch with germline at one junction end may stem from a read error. This chain joins TRBV7-9 and TRBJ1-1; D is uncertain. There are 13 residues in the CDR3. Germline-derived CDR1 and CDR2 are SEHNR and FQNEAQ (reference sequence). The CDR3 is CSSSLPGGTEAFF. Written as DNA, the CDR3 is TGTTCCAGCAGCTTACCGGGAGGAACTGAAGCTTTCTTT.

V is TRBV5-1 and J is TRBJ1-3, with D possibly TRBD1 on 5 matching bases. The CDR3 covers 14 residues. The germline V and J ends were trimmed by 0 bases and 4 bases, with 8 bases remaining between them. Germline CDR1 reads SGHRS; CDR2 reads YFSETQ. The DNA of the CDR3 is TGCGCCAGCAGCTTGGAGGGGTCCGGAAACACCATATATTTT. Residues: CASSLEGSGNTIYF.

Only a few counts were recorded for this clone. V gene TRBV5-1 combines with J gene TRBJ2-1; TRBD2 might be the D (6 bases). The germline gives CDR1 SGHRS, CDR2 YFSETQ. The CDR3 spans 18 residues. V dropped 0 bases and J dropped 8 bases, with 24 bases sitting between them. In DNA, the CDR3 is TGCGCCAGCAGCTTGGCGGTCAGGACTATGCGGATCTTGGATGAGCAGTTCTTC. Translating it yields CASSLAVRTMRILDEQFF.

This clone turned up a few times. The genes are TRBV10-3 and TRBJ2-2, with 8 bases that match TRBD2. V was pared by 7 bases and J by 0 bases, with 4 bases of the junction left unmatched. Looked up from germline, CDR1 is ENHRY and CDR2 is SYGVKD. This CDR3 has 15 residues. The DNA for the CDR3 is TGTGCCATCAAATCGGGACTAGCGAACACCGGGGAGCTGTTTTTT. Translating gives CAIKSGLANTGELFF.

The gene calls are TRBV6-1 and TRBJ1-5; D is perhaps TRBD1 (5 bases). Germline loops: CDR1 MNHNS, CDR2 SASEGT. Trimming removed 10 bases from V and 0 bases from J, with 16 bases in between. The CDR3 is 15 amino acids. CDR3 sequence: CATTMGLYSNQPQHF. The CDR3 bases are TGTGCCACAACGATGGGGCTTTATAGCAATCAGCCCCAGCATTTT.

This chain links TRBV9 with TRBJ2-3; D gene uncertain. Germline CDR1 reads SGDLS; CDR2 reads YYNGEE. This CDR3 comprises 14 residues. V lost 7 bases and J 0 bases, leaving 12 bases between the germline ends. In DNA, the CDR3 is TGTGCCAGCGGTACCCCCGGGAGCACAGATACGCAGTATTTT. Translated, it gives CASGTPGSTDTQYF.

V gene TRBV2 combines with J gene TRBJ2-1, with D perhaps matching TRBD2 (5 bases). CDR3 length equals 16 residues. V lost 7 bases and J lost 2, with 18 bases in between. Per the germline V gene, CDR1 is SNHLY and CDR2 is FYNNEI. In nucleotides, the CDR3 is TGTGCCAGCAACCCGAATGGGCGGGCAGCCTACAATGAGCAGTTCTTC. Translation gives CASNPNGRAAYNEQFF.

The chain uses TRBV14 and TRBJ1-3; possible D gene TRBD1, 6 bases. V gave up 1 base and J gave up 0 bases, with 19 bases separating them. The CDR3 runs to 19 residues. The germline CDR1 and CDR2 sequences are SGHDN and FVKESK. CDR3 residues: CASSQGIRDKELSGNTIYF. CDR3 in DNA: TGTGCCAGCAGCCAAGGTATCCGGGACAAAGAACTCTCTGGAAACACCATATATTTT.

The chain couples TRBV28 to TRBJ2-7; D ambiguous. Germline V lookup: CDR1 MDHEN, CDR2 SYDVKM. The CDR3 spans 12 residues. V was shortened by 11 bases and J by 0 bases, with 11 bases between the two germline ends. This CDR3 reads CACTSPSYEQYF. The CDR3 DNA reads as TGTGCCTGCACCAGTCCCTCCTACGAGCAGTACTTC.

This clone occurred once. This chain uses TRBV4-2 with TRBJ2-1; TRBD2 matches at 12 bases. CDR3 size: 16 residues. The junction had 9 bases not matched to a gene; V was cut back by 3 bases and J by 9 bases. The germline V gene encodes CDR1 LGHNA and CDR2 YNFKEQ. The CDR3 DNA is TGTGCCAGCAGCCACCTAGCGGGAGGGCCAAGGGGTGAGCAGTTCTTC. Protein product: CASSHLAGGPRGEQFF.

This clone was found a few times. The chain joins TRBV6-5 to TRBJ2-7, with TRBD2 as a possible D gene (6 bases). CDR1 is MNHEY and CDR2 is SVGAGI in the germline V gene. V lost 5 bases and J 6 bases, leaving 14 bases between the germline ends. The CDR3 is 13 amino acids. The CDR3 nucleotides are TGTGCCAGCAGTCCAGTAGGAGGGGTCGAGCAGTACTTC. Residues: CASSPVGGVEQYF.

CDR3 in DNA: TGTGCCAGCAGTTCTGACAGGTATCGTGACGAGCAGTACTTC. It is translated as CASSSDRYRDEQYF. The chain has TRBV2 and TRBJ2-7; possibly TRBD1 for D (6 bases). Per the germline V gene, CDR1 is SNHLY and CDR2 is FYNNEI. The CDR3 is made up of 14 amino acids. Trimming removed 5 bases from V and 5 bases from J, with 16 bases in between.

The chain joins TRBV6-5 to TRBJ2-1; 16 positions match TRBD2. This CDR3 comprises 16 residues. From germline, CDR1 is MNHEY and CDR2 SVGAGI. The ends lost 0 bases at V and 9 bases at J; junction bases unmatched: 2. CDR3 DNA sequence: TGTGCCAGCAGTTACTCTGGGACTAGCGGGAGGGCTGAGCAGTTCTTC. Translated, it gives CASSYSGTSGRAEQFF.

Turning to this clone: At the DNA level, this CDR3 is encoded by other sequences in the same sample as well. V is TRBV6-5 and J is TRBJ1-1, with a weak D call TRBD1 (5 bases). Germline values: CDR1 MNHEY, CDR2 SVGAGI. Trimming stripped 2 bases from V and 0 bases from J, with 10 bases between. This CDR3 contains 15 residues. CDR3 nucleotide sequence: TGTGCCAGCAGTTACACCGGGGGGTTGAACACTGAAGCTTTCTTT. Its translation: CASSYTGGLNTEAFF.

V gene TRBV27 combines with J gene TRBJ2-5; D is perhaps TRBD1 (8 bases). The end of the DNA fits TRBJ2-7 better, so the J call may be wrong. Germline V lookup: CDR1 MNHEY, CDR2 SMNVEV (reference sequence). CDR3 length equals 14 residues. CDR3 amino acids: CASSHRGGAYEQYF. CDR3 DNA: TGTGCCAGCAGTCACAGGGGGGGGGCTTACGAGCAGTACTTC.

The chain employs TRBV30 and TRBJ2-5; 12 bases are shared with TRBD2. The DNA matches TRBJ2-7 better at its end, which makes the J call doubtful. The CDR3 totals 15 residues. Germline assignment: CDR1 GTSNPN and CDR2 SVGIG (reference sequence). CDR3 region: CAWSVGLAGLYEQYF. CDR3 nucleotides: TGTGCCTGGAGTGTAGGACTAGCGGGATTATACGAGCAGTACTTC.

This CDR3 reads CASIKGRRVIQPQHF. CDR3 coding DNA: TGTGCCAGCATAAAAGGTCGGAGGGTAATTCAGCCCCAGCATTTT. The J gene is TRBJ1-5, the V gene TRBV28; D ambiguous. The CDR3 has 15 residues. V shed 7 bases and J shed 6 bases, with 19 bases lying between them. Germline V gives CDR1 MDHEN, CDR2 SYDVKM. The whole variable domain, remainder taken from reference TRBV28 and TRBJ1-5, is DVKVTQSSRYLVKRTGEKVFLECVQDMDHENMFWYRQDPGLGLRLIYFSYDVKMKEKGDIPEGYSVSREKKERFSLILESASTNQTSMYLCASIKGRRVIQPQHFGDGTRLSIL.

The CDR3 sequence: CASSLLAGVTDTQYF. DNA of the CDR3: TGTGCCAGCAGCCTCCTAGCGGGAGTAACAGATACGCAGTATTTT. The chain combines TRBV7-2 with TRBJ2-3; 10 positions match TRBD2. V shed 5 bases and J 3 bases; nucleotides not matched to a gene: 5. Germline-derived CDR1 and CDR2 are SGHTA and FQGNSA. The CDR3 spans 15 residues.

The chain couples TRBV7-2 to TRBJ2-5; unclear D gene. Germline V gives CDR1 SGHTA, CDR2 FQGNSA. There are 14 residues in the CDR3. The V gene lost 8 bases and the J gene lost 3 bases, with 16 bases spanning the gap. The CDR3 DNA reads TGTGCCAGCCTTAGATCACAAGGAGAAGAGACCCAGTACTTC. Residues: CASLRSQGEETQYF.

The chain employs TRBV18 and TRBJ2-1; D perhaps matches TRBD2 (6 bases). Trimming left V 3 bases short and J 6 bases short, with 15 bases between. The germline gives CDR1 KGHSH, CDR2 LQKENI. CDR3 length: 15 amino acids. This CDR3 reads CASSPGSGVSNEQFF. CDR3 bases: TGTGCCAGCTCACCGGGGTCGGGAGTGTCCAATGAGCAGTTCTTC.

This clone has just one count. The chain joins TRBV7-8 to TRBJ2-5; 11 bases are shared with TRBD1. The CDR3 runs to 17 residues. With 1 base clipped from V and 4 bases from J, the junction kept 8 bases outside the gene matches. Germline values: CDR1 SGHVS, CDR2 FQNEAQ. For the CDR3, the DNA is TGTGCCAGCAGCTTAGAGATGGACAGGGGGCGGGTAGAGACCCAGTACTTC. Its translation is CASSLEMDRGRVETQYF.

The chain employs TRBV11-3 and TRBJ2-1; 14 positions match TRBD2. V was pared by 6 bases and J by 0 bases, with 10 bases of the junction left unmatched. CDR1 and CDR2 (germline): SGHNT, YENEEA. The CDR3 sequence is 19 residues long. CDR3 protein: CASSPGTSGSLDSYNEQFF. In DNA, the CDR3 is TGTGCCAGCAGTCCCGGGACTAGCGGGAGTCTAGACTCCTACAATGAGCAGTTCTTC.

This clone has just one count. This CDR3 reads CASSLAVDNEQFF. In nucleotides, the CDR3 is TGCGCCAGCAGCTTGGCAGTGGACAATGAGCAGTTCTTC. The chain carries TRBV5-1 and TRBJ2-1; no definite D call. Germline CDR1 is SGHRS and CDR2 is YFSETQ. Trimming shortened V by 0 bases and J by 5 bases, and 6 bases separated the two germline ends. The CDR3 is 13 amino acids.

The CDR3 sequence: CASSLLSRGQYEQYF. The CDR3 DNA reads as TGTGCCAGCAGCCTACTGTCCAGGGGGCAATACGAGCAGTACTTC. This sequence joins TRBV6-1 and TRBJ2-7; 8 bases agree with TRBD1. CDR1 is MNHNS, CDR2 SASEGT, per germline. The CDR3 sequence is 15 residues long. After removal of 6 bases from V and 4 bases from J, the junction contained 11 bases not matched to a gene.

The gene calls are TRBV28 and TRBJ1-6; 9 positions match TRBD1. V was pared by 5 bases and J by 6 bases, with 11 bases of the junction left unmatched. Per the germline V gene, CDR1 is MDHEN and CDR2 is SYDVKM. The CDR3 sequence is 17 residues long. The DNA of the CDR3 is TGTGCCAGCAGTCTCCCGGGCGGGACAGGGTTTAATTCACCCCTCCACTTT. It specifies CASSLPGGTGFNSPLHF. The full variable domain, in which reference TRBV28 and TRBJ1-6 provide the parts outside the CDR3, is DVKVTQSSRYLVKRTGEKVFLECVQDMDHENMFWYRQDPGLGLRLIYFSYDVKMKEKGDIPEGYSVSREKKERFSLILESASTNQTSMYLCASSLPGGTGFNSPLHFGNGTRLTVT.